This is a list of T cell receptor beta chains from one sample in a study of monozygotic twins with inflammatory bowel disease. TCRdb reanalyzed the 5' RACE reads, giving one entry per CDR3 protein sequence and no DNA. The table lists approximately 85,000 distinct CDR3 sequences. Sample: blood. The receptors originated from a human donor with ulcerative colitis or Crohn's disease, or a healthy co-twin of an affected twin (not recorded which). The CDR3 runs from the conserved cysteine through the conserved F or W.

j_call v_call cdr3_aa
TRBJ2-5 TRBV7-3 CASSAQSTGRETQYF
TRBJ2-1 TRBV24-1 CATSAVGRSNEQFF
TRBJ2-7 TRBV6-1 CASSERGTYEQYF
TRBJ1-1 TRBV7-2 CASSLEIGKGTEAFF
TRBJ2-7 TRBV18 CASSSGTGEPYEQYF
TRBJ1-2 TRBV29-1 CSVVGGLVYGYTF
TRBJ2-7 TRBV6-1 CASSVSPFYEQYF
TRBJ1-1 TRBV29-1 CSVEWGQLNTEAFF
TRBJ2-1 TRBV5-1 CASSLVGTGTIGNEQFF
TRBJ2-1 TRBV4-1 CASSQGGLGENYNEQFF
TRBJ1-4 TRBV29-1 CSVELANEKLFF
TRBJ1-1 TRBV10-3 CAISDPGHSTEAFF
TRBJ1-2 TRBV29-1 CSVGDPANYGYTF
TRBJ2-7 TRBV20-1 CSARGVSPSYEQYF
TRBJ2-2 TRBV4-1 CASSQGTSVPSGELFF
TRBJ2-3 TRBV5-1 CASSGGYSTDTQYF
TRBJ2-3 TRBV6-5 CASSYGRGLPRDTQYF
TRBJ1-1 TRBV28 CASKFSRTGRTEAFF
TRBJ2-3 TRBV5-1 CASGTSGGVMTDTQYF
TRBJ2-2 TRBV20-1 CSAPYKGSGTGELFF
TRBJ1-1 TRBV14 CASSRGDTEAFF
TRBJ1-3 TRBV18 CASSLGHTGVGNTIYF
TRBJ1-5 TRBV20-1 CSAREWEIGNQPQHF
TRBJ2-1 TRBV18 CASSPLAGENNEQFF
TRBJ2-1 TRBV5-1 CASSFDSRRRFF
TRBJ2-3 TRBV20-1 CSATQRGNTQYF
TRBJ1-4 TRBV5-1 CASSLQYRDRDEKLFF
TRBJ2-7 TRBV5-4 CASSSAGVEQYF
TRBJ2-4 TRBV5-4 CASSLEGVLAKNIQYF
TRBJ2-3 TRBV6-1 CASRRLAGGTDTQYF
TRBJ2-4 TRBV18 CASSPRQGILQRKNIQYF
TRBJ2-1 TRBV7-7 CASSLGSSGGYNEQFF
TRBJ2-2 TRBV5-1 CASSLTGNTGELFF
TRBJ2-3 TRBV7-2 CASSWWDTDTQYF
TRBJ1-1 TRBV5-1 CASRGATMNTEAFF
TRBJ2-1 TRBV11-2 CASSRLIRGLSYNEQFF
TRBJ1-2 TRBV19 CASSTGVTGGYTF
TRBJ2-1 TRBV7-2 CASSLAPGGGGEQFF
TRBJ2-2 TRBV2 CASSAAGPGELFF
TRBJ2-1 TRBV20-1 CSEGSGPGHDEQFF
TRBJ1-1 TRBV5-5 CASSFGTEAFF
TRBJ2-5 TRBV5-1 CASSLALEAETQYF
TRBJ2-2 TRBV12-3/TRBV12-4 CASSPGRTGELFF
TRBJ2-1 TRBV18 CASSPLMTGGYNEQFF